This entry lists 12 T cell receptor beta chains sequenced from one sample in a study of TIL therapy for anti-PD-1-resistant metastatic lung cancer. Time point here: pre-treatment sample, taken before nivolumab and TIL therapy. The libraries were made with immunoSEQ v3. Sequenced by immunoSEQ multiplex PCR; TCRdb stores in-frame clones only, minus some. The sample includes more than 50,000 clones, about nine tenths seen only once; the top ten take 2% to 3%. The sample consisted of blood, taken at baseline. These receptors originate from a person aged 25 to 85 with non-small cell lung cancer.

This chain links TRBV12-3 or TRBV12-4 with TRBJ1-5; 7 nucleotides line up with TRBD1. The junction had 3 bases not matched to a gene; V was cut back by 3 bases and J by 7 bases. CDR3 length: 13 amino acids. The CDR3 region has the DNA TGTGCCAGCAGTTTGGACAGGCTGCAGCCCCAGCATTTT. This translates into CASSLDRLQPQHF.

The rearrangement links TRBV6-6 to TRBJ1-1, with a weak D call TRBD1 (5 bases). V lost 6 bases to trimming and J lost 5 bases, with 22 bases between them. The CDR3 sequence is 16 residues long. Germline V gene sequence: CDR1 MNHNY, CDR2 SVGAGI (reference sequence). CDR3 protein: CASRGELSVGGTEAFF. CDR3 in DNA: TGTGCCAGCAGGGGGGAGCTCAGTGTGGGAGGGACTGAAGCTTTCTTT.

The chain has TRBV9 and TRBJ2-7; TRBD2 matches 12 bases. V trimming: 0 bases; J trimming: 7 bases; junction bases outside the gene matches: 2. Germline V lookup: CDR1 SGDLS, CDR2 YYNGEE. The CDR3 spans 14 residues. The CDR3 is CASSVAGLAGEQYF. CDR3 nucleotides: TGTGCCAGCAGCGTAGCTGGACTAGCGGGGGAGCAGTACTTC.

The chain combines TRBV7-9 with TRBJ2-7; D remains ambiguous. Deletions cut 1 base from V and 3 bases from J, with 10 bases between. The length of the CDR3 is 14 residues. Germline values: CDR1 SEHNR, CDR2 FQNEAQ (reference sequence). CDR3 DNA: TGTGCCAGCAGCTTAGATTCTCTCCGCTACGAGCAGTACTTC. This gives the protein CASSLDSLRYEQYF.

The gene calls are TRBV5-1 and TRBJ2-7, with TRBD1 as a possible D gene (6 bases). Trimming removed 3 bases at V and 7 bases at J, with 17 bases between. Germline lookup yields CDR1 SGHRS and CDR2 YFSETQ. This CDR3 region has 14 residues. The CDR3: CASSWFPGDLEQYF. In DNA, the CDR3 is TGCGCCAGCAGCTGGTTTCCAGGGGATCTGGAGCAGTACTTC.

A single count supports this clone. The chain couples TRBV28 to TRBJ1-2; 10 bases are a match to TRBD1. The germline gives CDR1 MDHEN, CDR2 SYDVKM. V shed 4 bases and J 5 bases; nucleotides not matched to a gene: 13. This CDR3 is 17 amino acids long. CDR3 sequence reads: CASSSPGDRGHGYGYTF. In DNA, the CDR3 is TGTGCCAGCAGTTCGCCCGGCGACAGGGGGCATGGGTATGGCTACACCTTC.

This chain uses TRBV18 with TRBJ2-7; 15 bases fit TRBD2. Germline V lookup: CDR1 KGHSH, CDR2 LQKENI. The CDR3 loop spans 16 amino acids. J lost 6 bases, V lost 1 base, and 4 bases had no gene match. This CDR3 is CASSPQGLAGGGEQYF. The CDR3 DNA reads as TGTGCCAGCTCACCACAGGGACTAGCGGGAGGAGGCGAGCAGTACTTC.

This rearrangement joins TRBV5-1 to TRBJ2-5; 8 nucleotides line up with TRBD1. The CDR3 is 16 amino acids. Germline V gene data show CDR1 as SGHRS and CDR2 as YFSETQ. With 4 bases clipped from V and 4 bases from J, the junction kept 12 bases outside the gene matches. The CDR3 loop is CASSIGQGLLVETQYF. In nucleotides, the CDR3 is TGCGCCAGCAGCATCGGACAGGGCCTTCTAGTAGAGACCCAGTACTTC.

The chain couples TRBV7-8 to TRBJ2-1, with 8 bases fitting TRBD1. CDR1 and CDR2 from the germline V gene are SGHVS and FQNEAQ. The CDR3 length is 18 residues. After removal of 5 bases from V and 2 bases from J, the junction contained 14 bases not matched to a gene. CDR3 loop: CASSPNRLTGGPYNEQFF. In DNA form, the CDR3 reads TGTGCCAGCAGCCCGAATCGCCTAACAGGGGGGCCCTACAATGAGCAGTTCTTC.

This rearrangement joins TRBV19 to TRBJ2-7; either TRBD1 or TRBD2 may fit D (5 bases each). The germline V and J ends were trimmed by 3 bases and 3 bases, with 12 bases remaining between them. This CDR3 has 14 residues. Germline CDR1 is LNHDA and CDR2 is SQIVND (reference sequence). In DNA form, the CDR3 reads TGTGCCAGTAGTATCCAGGGCGACTACTACGAGCAGTACTTC. Its protein product is CASSIQGDYYEQYF.

The chain carries TRBV19 and TRBJ2-7; D not resolved. Per the germline V gene, CDR1 is LNHDA and CDR2 is SQIVND (reference sequence). V was shortened by 9 bases and J by 4 bases, with 13 bases between the two germline ends. This CDR3 is built from 12 residues. The CDR3 DNA reads as TGTGCCAGCGCAGATCCCGGTTACGAGCAGTACTTC. Protein: CASADPGYEQYF.

CDR3 DNA sequence: TGCGCCAGCAGCTTCACAGGGGATTCAGGCTATGGCTACACCTTC. Translated, it gives CASSFTGDSGYGYTF. V usage is TRBV5-1 and J usage is TRBJ1-2; 7 bases fit TRBD1. CDR3 length: 15 residues. J gave up 4 bases and V 2 bases, and 8 bases lay outside the gene matches. Germline CDR1 reads SGHRS; CDR2 reads YFSETQ.